Presented here are 22 T cell receptor beta chains from one specimen sequenced in a study of identical twins (dated by TCRdb to 2016 to 2018). Library preparation used 5' RACE. The sequencer listed for this sample is Illumina HiSeq 2000. TCRdb reran the public reads through fastp at Q25 and MiXCR, keeping productive beta chains. Rows merge per CDR3 protein into single entries with the most common DNA and genes. The sample yields 450,000 to 600,000 distinct CDR3 sequences; 20% to 25% were counted once. More than 0.4% of the sample is in the top ten clones. In addition, the sample was reused for a study of yellow fever vaccine responses in identical twins.

Sequenced material: CD4+ T cells sorted from blood. Receptors originate from a woman younger than 30 in good health.

About this clonotype itself: A read error is possible here, since a much larger clone lies one base away. The chain joins TRBV3-1 to TRBJ2-2; D unclear. Trimming pared 4 bases from V and 1 base from J, leaving 4 bases between. CDR3 length equals 13 residues. Germline V gene sequence: CDR1 LGHDT, CDR2 YNNKEL (reference sequence). The CDR3 DNA sequence: TGTGCCAGCAGCCGCCTGAACACCGGGGAGCTGTTTTTT. It codes for CASSRLNTGELFF.

V and J are TRBV10-3 and TRBJ2-5, with TRBD2 as a possible D gene (6 bases). Trimming pared 0 bases from V and 4 bases from J, leaving 9 bases between. The CDR3 contains 14 residues. Germline CDR1 and CDR2: ENHRY and SYGVKD. CDR3 bases: TGTGCCATCAGTGAGTCTAGCGGAAGAGAGACCCAGTACTTC. It codes for CAISESSGRETQYF.

This clonotype showed up just a few times. The chain employs TRBV24-1 and TRBJ1-5, with D uncertain. The V and J ends lost 4 bases and 3 bases respectively, with 6 bases between them. Germline V lookup: CDR1 KGHDR, CDR2 SFDVKD. The CDR3 totals 13 residues. The CDR3 nucleotides read TGTGCCACCAGTGACAGGATCAATCAGCCCCAGCATTTT. Translation gives CATSDRINQPQHF.

The V gene is TRBV3-1, the J gene TRBJ2-4, with a tentative D call TRBD2 (7 bases). Trimming cost V 2 bases and J 1 base, with 21 bases left between them. CDR3 size: 19 residues. CDR1 is LGHDT and CDR2 is YNNKEL in the germline V gene (reference sequence). In DNA, the CDR3 is TGTGCCAGCAGCCAATTCGGGGGCCAGTGGGAGGGGGCCAAAAACATTCAGTACTTC. Translated, it gives CASSQFGGQWEGAKNIQYF. The entire variable domain, with the rest obtained from reference TRBV3-1 and TRBJ2-4, is as follows: DTAVSQTPKYLVTQMGNDKSIKCEQNLGHDTMYWYKQDSKKFLKIMFSYNNKELIINETVPNRFSPKSPDKAHLNLHINSLELGDSAVYFCASSQFGGQWEGAKNIQYFGAGTRLSVL.

This chain joins TRBV12-3 or TRBV12-4 and TRBJ2-3; D is possibly TRBD1 (6 bases). V was clipped by 6 bases and J by 4 bases, with 14 bases between them. This CDR3 contains 14 residues. The CDR3 protein is CASSPRGGSDTQYF. The CDR3 DNA follows: TGTGCCAGCAGCCCCAGGGGCGGATCAGATACGCAGTATTTT.

The chain joins TRBV12-3 or TRBV12-4 to TRBJ2-2; D may match TRBD1 or TRBD2 (7 bases each). V was cut by 4 bases and J by 4 bases, with 16 bases left in between. This CDR3 is 16 amino acids long. For the CDR3, the DNA is TGTGCCAGCAGTTCCAACAGGGGAGGGGGCACCGGGGAGCTGTTTTTT. Protein sequence: CASSSNRGGGTGELFF.

The rearrangement links TRBV29-1 to TRBJ1-4; D gene ambiguous. Looked up from germline, CDR1 is SQVTM and CDR2 is ANQGSEA. The CDR3 totals 12 residues. V dropped 4 bases and J dropped 4 bases, with 7 bases sitting between them. CDR3: CSVVGYNEKLFF. CDR3 nucleotide sequence: TGCAGCGTTGTAGGATATAATGAAAAACTGTTTTTT.

The chain combines TRBV5-1 with TRBJ1-1, with D possibly matching TRBD1 (5 bases). The CDR3 loop spans 14 amino acids. Trimming took off 4 bases at V and 2 bases at J, with 12 bases between the two ends. Germline loops: CDR1 SGHRS, CDR2 YFSETQ. The CDR3 sequence: CASSAMGGNTEAFF. CDR3 in DNA: TGCGCCAGCAGCGCAATGGGGGGTAACACTGAAGCTTTCTTT.

This chain links TRBV12-3 or TRBV12-4 with TRBJ1-1, with D possibly TRBD1 on 5 matching bases. With 7 bases removed from V and 6 bases from J, the gap between germline ends came to 15 bases. The CDR3 is 13 amino acids. The CDR3 protein is CASTLGGSAEAFF. The CDR3 bases are TGTGCCAGCACCCTGGGGGGTAGCGCTGAAGCTTTCTTT.

A few counts support this clonotype. The CDR3 DNA follows: TGTGCCACCCGACTAGCGGGGTCGACAGATACGCAGTATTTT. Residues: CATRLAGSTDTQYF. V and J are TRBV2 and TRBJ2-3, with 11 positions matching TRBD2. J was trimmed by 3 bases and V by 10 bases; bases with no gene match: 6. Germline V CDR1 and CDR2: SNHLY, FYNNEI. The CDR3 length is 14 residues.

This chain joins TRBV12-3 or TRBV12-4 and TRBJ2-5, with 10 bases matching TRBD2. This CDR3 is built from 16 residues. J lost 4 bases, V lost 2 bases, and 7 bases had no gene match. This CDR3 reads CASSLRSGGASETQYF. The CDR3 nucleotides are TGTGCCAGCAGTTTAAGGAGCGGGGGGGCATCAGAGACCCAGTACTTC.

The rearrangement links TRBV7-9 to TRBJ2-2; D perhaps matches TRBD1 (6 bases). In germline, CDR1 is SEHNR, CDR2 FQNEAQ (reference sequence). The V gene lost 8 bases and the J gene lost 2 bases, with 15 bases spanning the gap. CDR3 length equals 15 residues. CDR3 region: CASAPRTDNTGELFF. The CDR3, as DNA: TGTGCCAGCGCTCCCCGGACAGATAACACCGGGGAGCTGTTTTTT.

V gene TRBV5-1 combines with J gene TRBJ1-4; TRBD1 matches 10 bases. This CDR3 contains 15 residues. Looked up from germline, CDR1 is SGHRS and CDR2 is YFSETQ. With V trimmed by 0 bases and J by 8 bases, 4 bases remained unmatched. The CDR3 loop is CASSLVGQGPEKLFF. The CDR3 DNA sequence: TGCGCCAGCAGCTTGGTGGGACAGGGGCCCGAAAAACTGTTTTTT.

The rearrangement joins TRBV18 to TRBJ2-2; TRBD2 aligns across 7 bases. Germline V gene lookup returns CDR1 KGHSH and CDR2 LQKENI. The CDR3 runs 13 residues. V trimming: 4 bases; J trimming: 7 bases; junction bases outside the gene matches: 3. The chain's CDR3 is CASSQREVGELFF. CDR3 in DNA: TGTGCCAGCTCACAGCGGGAAGTCGGGGAGCTGTTTTTT.

The chain joins TRBV12-3 or TRBV12-4 to TRBJ2-5; the match to TRBD2 covers 12 bases. Unmatched junction bases numbered 12, after V lost 6 bases and J lost 4 bases. The CDR3 sequence is 17 residues long. The CDR3 here is CASSRNPTSGRLETQYF. CDR3 DNA sequence: TGTGCCAGCAGCCGAAACCCGACTAGCGGGAGATTAGAGACCCAGTACTTC.

The chain has TRBV10-3 and TRBJ2-6, with 8 bases identical to TRBD1. In germline, CDR1 is ENHRY, CDR2 SYGVKD. This CDR3 comprises 16 residues. V lost 7 bases to trimming and J lost 2 bases; unmatched junction nucleotides: 7. The CDR3 protein is CAITGSGGAGANVLTF. The CDR3 coding sequence is TGTGCCATCACGGGATCAGGGGGCGCTGGGGCCAACGTCCTGACTTTC.

The CDR3 sequence is CASSSAGWGTGELFF. CDR3 bases: TGTGCCAGCAGCTCCGCAGGGTGGGGAACCGGGGAGCTGTTTTTT. The rearrangement joins TRBV11-2 to TRBJ2-2, with D possibly TRBD1 on 5 matching bases. CDR3 length: 15 amino acids. Trimming cost V 4 bases and J 5 bases, with 14 bases left between them. The germline gives CDR1 SGHAT, CDR2 FQNNGV.

The CDR3 reads CSVGRSYNEQFF. The DNA for the CDR3 is TGCAGTGTCGGCCGCTCCTACAATGAGCAGTTCTTC. This chain joins TRBV20-1 and TRBJ2-1; no firm D call. Trimming pared 7 bases from V and 0 bases from J, leaving 7 bases between. CDR3 length equals 12 residues. Per the germline V gene, CDR1 is DFQATT and CDR2 is SNEGSKA (reference sequence).

This clonotype was found a few times. The J gene is TRBJ2-2, the V gene TRBV12-3 or TRBV12-4, with 8 bases identical to TRBD1. V lost 6 bases, J lost 3 bases, and 9 bases stayed unmatched. This CDR3 has 16 amino acids. The CDR3 region has the DNA TGTGCCAGCAGATCAAGTGACAGGGGCGACACCGGGGAGCTGTTTTTT. It yields the protein CASRSSDRGDTGELFF.

This clonotype was detected a few times. The chain uses TRBV29-1 and TRBJ2-1; D ambiguous. Germline-derived CDR1 and CDR2 are SQVTM and ANQGSEA. Trimming left V 4 bases short and J 9 bases short, with 16 bases between. There are 13 residues in the CDR3. CDR3 loop: CSVGVSGFSEQFF. CDR3 DNA: TGCAGCGTTGGGGTTTCCGGGTTTAGTGAGCAGTTCTTC.

The V call is TRBV12-3 or TRBV12-4, the J call TRBJ1-6, with 7 bases identical to TRBD1. J gave up 10 bases and V 7 bases, and 10 bases lay outside the gene matches. CDR3 length equals 14 residues. The CDR3 DNA reads as TGTGCCAGCACCCTGGGACAGTCCAACTCACCCCTCCACTTT. Protein product: CASTLGQSNSPLHF.

This clonotype has only a few counts. The rearrangement links TRBV6-5 to TRBJ1-6; D is perhaps TRBD1 (5 bases). Per the germline V gene, CDR1 is MNHEY and CDR2 is SVGAGI. The CDR3 has 14 residues. Trimming stripped 2 bases from V and 7 bases from J, with 9 bases between. CDR3 amino acids: CASSYMRTNSPLHF. DNA for the CDR3: TGTGCCAGCAGTTACATGAGGACAAATTCACCCCTCCACTTT.